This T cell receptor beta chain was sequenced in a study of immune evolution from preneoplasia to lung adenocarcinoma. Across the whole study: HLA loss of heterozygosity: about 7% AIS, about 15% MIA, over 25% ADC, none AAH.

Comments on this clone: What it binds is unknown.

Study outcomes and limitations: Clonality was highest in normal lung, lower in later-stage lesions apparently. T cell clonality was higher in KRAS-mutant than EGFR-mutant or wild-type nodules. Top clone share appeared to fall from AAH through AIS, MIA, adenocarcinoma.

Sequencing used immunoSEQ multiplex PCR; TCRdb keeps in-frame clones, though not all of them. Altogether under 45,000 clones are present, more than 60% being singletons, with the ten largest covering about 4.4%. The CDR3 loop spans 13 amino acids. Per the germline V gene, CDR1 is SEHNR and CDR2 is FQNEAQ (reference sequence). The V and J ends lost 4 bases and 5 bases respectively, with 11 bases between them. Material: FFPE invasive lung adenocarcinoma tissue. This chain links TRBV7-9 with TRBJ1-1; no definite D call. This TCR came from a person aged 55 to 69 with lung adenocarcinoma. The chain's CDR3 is CASSSDARTEAFF. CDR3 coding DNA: TGTGCCAGCAGCTCAGATGCTAGGACTGAAGCTTTCTTT.